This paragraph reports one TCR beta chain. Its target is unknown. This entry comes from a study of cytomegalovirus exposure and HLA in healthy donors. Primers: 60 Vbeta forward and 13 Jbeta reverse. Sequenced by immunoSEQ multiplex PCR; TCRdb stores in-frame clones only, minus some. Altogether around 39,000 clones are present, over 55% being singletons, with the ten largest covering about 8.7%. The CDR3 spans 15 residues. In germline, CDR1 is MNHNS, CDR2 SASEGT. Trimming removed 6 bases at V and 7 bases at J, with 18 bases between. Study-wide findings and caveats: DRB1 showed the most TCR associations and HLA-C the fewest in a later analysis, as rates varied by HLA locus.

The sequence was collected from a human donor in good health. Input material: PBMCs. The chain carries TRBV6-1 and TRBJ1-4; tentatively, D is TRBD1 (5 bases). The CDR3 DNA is TGTGCCAGCAGAATGGTCGCGGGGACGGGTGAAAAACTGTTTTTT. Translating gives CASRMVAGTGEKLFF.